Below, 12 T cell receptor beta chains from the same sample are listed, as sequenced in a study of blood T cell repertoires in COVID-19 (TCRdb year 2020). The protocol used for the library was the immunoSEQ multiplex PCR assay. What TCRdb holds here is the immuneACCESS table cut down to in-frame rearrangements. Part of the clones is not present; checked against another copy, under half of the missing clones reflect an unresolved V gene, and the others are unexplained. The sample table lists about 180,000 clones, 80% to 90% of them with a count of one. Of the sample, under 9.5% falls within the top ten clones. Sequencing was done on a sample of peripheral blood. These receptors all come from a man in his fifties or sixties with active or convalescent COVID-19.

This chain joins TRBV24-1 and TRBJ2-2; 8 bases line up with TRBD1. V gave up 8 bases and J gave up 1 base; unmatched junction bases: 5. CDR1 is KGHDR, CDR2 SFDVKD, per germline. The length of the CDR3 is 15 residues. The CDR3: CATNPGQGNTGELFF. Written as DNA, the CDR3 is TGTGCCACCAACCCTGGACAGGGGAACACCGGGGAGCTGTTTTTT.

The J gene is TRBJ2-3, the V gene TRBV7-9; weak D call: TRBD1 (6 bases). Germline CDR1 reads SEHNR; CDR2 reads FQNEAQ (reference sequence). With 5 bases removed from V and 2 bases from J, the gap between germline ends came to 17 bases. This CDR3 contains 16 residues. The CDR3 spells CASSTFGTPSTDTQYF. The CDR3 DNA follows: TGTGCCAGCAGCACGTTCGGGACACCCTCCACAGATACGCAGTATTTT.

This chain uses TRBV29-1 with TRBJ2-3; 7 bases match TRBD2. The CDR3 has 13 amino acids. Germline CDR1 SQVTM, CDR2 ANQGSEA. With V trimmed by 5 bases and J by 5 bases, 7 bases remained unmatched. CDR3 in DNA: TGCAGCGTTAAGCGGGGCGCGGAAGATACGCAGTATTTT. This sequence encodes CSVKRGAEDTQYF.

The chain employs TRBV7-9 and TRBJ2-5, with a weak D call TRBD1 (5 bases). The CDR3 contains 15 residues. CDR1 is SEHNR, CDR2 FQNEAQ, per germline (reference sequence). V dropped 2 bases and J dropped 2 bases, with 12 bases sitting between them. DNA for the CDR3: TGTGCCAGCAGCTTACTCCAGGGTGGACAAGAGACCCAGTACTTC. It is translated as CASSLLQGGQETQYF.

The rearrangement joins TRBV2 to TRBJ1-2; D is undetermined. Germline V lookup: CDR1 SNHLY, CDR2 FYNNEI. Between the trimmed V and J ends, which lost 2 bases and 8 bases, there was a span of 6 bases. The CDR3 has 11 residues. As DNA, the CDR3 is TGTGCCAGCAGTGAACGGGTCGGCTACACCTTC. Its protein is CASSERVGYTF.

This chain uses TRBV5-6 with TRBJ2-1, with 9 bases identical to TRBD1. Germline V CDR1 and CDR2: SGHDT, YYEEEE. CDR3 length equals 17 residues. V shed 0 bases and J 2 bases; nucleotides not matched to a gene: 6. The chain's CDR3 is CASSLVGTGSPYNEQFF. Here the CDR3 DNA reads TGTGCCAGCAGCTTGGTAGGGACAGGGTCCCCCTACAATGAGCAGTTCTTC.

The chain joins TRBV4-3 to TRBJ2-7; D may be TRBD2 (6 bases). CDR1 LGHNA and CDR2 YSLEER come from the germline V gene. This CDR3 is built from 15 residues. Trimming pared 0 bases from V and 4 bases from J, leaving 13 bases between. The CDR3 spells CASSQEPTSSYEQYF. The CDR3 DNA is TGCGCCAGCAGCCAAGAACCCACTAGCTCTTACGAGCAGTACTTC.

The table lists this clone with a count of one. The chain joins TRBV3-1 (or the pseudogene TRBV3-2) to TRBJ2-2; TRBD2 matches 10 bases. Germline lookup yields CDR1 LGHDT and CDR2 YNNKEL (reference sequence). The CDR3 spans 16 residues. Germline trimming cut 7 bases from V and 5 bases from J; bases unmatched to any gene: 10. The CDR3 region is CASTKRLAGDTGELFF. In DNA form, the CDR3 reads TGTGCCAGCACTAAGAGGCTAGCGGGAGATACCGGGGAGCTGTTTTTT.

This clone was observed a few times. The chain links TRBV19 to TRBJ1-2; D not certain. The CDR3 sequence is 14 residues long. V lost 10 bases, J lost 5 bases, and 20 bases lay in between. Germline V gene data show CDR1 as LNHDA and CDR2 as SQIVND (reference sequence). In nucleotides, the CDR3 is TGTGCCACCGACCTCGACAACGCTGGATATGGCTACACCTTC. Translating gives CATDLDNAGYGYTF.

The gene calls are TRBV5-1 and TRBJ1-3; 9 nucleotides align to TRBD1. Per the germline V gene, CDR1 is SGHRS and CDR2 is YFSETQ. Trimming took 4 bases from V and 4 from J; bases not matched to a gene: 6. The CDR3 consists of 15 residues. The CDR3 DNA reads TGCGCCAGCAGCGTGACCGGGACAGGGGGAAACACCATATATTTT. Residues: CASSVTGTGGNTIYF. Supplemented by reference TRBV5-1 and TRBJ1-3, the full variable domain reads KAGVTQTPRYLIKTRGQQVTLSCSPISGHRSVSWYQQTPGQGLQFLFEYFSETQRNKGNFPGRFSGRQFSNSRSEMNVSTLELGDSALYLCASSVTGTGGNTIYFGEGSWLTVV.

The chain couples TRBV15 to TRBJ1-4; the D gene is possibly TRBD1 (5 bases). CDR3 size: 14 residues. Trimming removed 2 bases from V and 7 bases from J, with 11 bases in between. Germline-derived CDR1 and CDR2 are LNHNV and YYDKDF (reference sequence). Here the CDR3 DNA reads TGTGCCACCAGCAGACAGGGATTGGGTGAAAAACTGTTTTTT. Encoded protein: CATSRQGLGEKLFF.

This chain joins TRBV10-3 and TRBJ1-1; 7 positions match TRBD1. Unmatched junction bases numbered 11, after V lost 2 bases and J lost 8 bases. The germline CDR1 and CDR2 sequences are ENHRY and SYGVKD. CDR3 length equals 15 residues. The CDR3 nucleotides are TGTGCCATCAGTGAGAGGGACAGTCAGGGATCGGAAGCTTTCTTT. Translating gives CAISERDSQGSEAFF.